This is a list of T cell receptor beta chains from one sample in a study of T cell repertoires in ileal Crohn's disease. Some clones are missing from TCRdb's copy, which holds only in-frame ones; the method was immunoSEQ multiplex PCR. Of over 4,000 clones in the sample, around two thirds were seen once. Sequenced: ileal tissue. These receptors all come from an adult with Crohn's disease. CDR3s include the opening cysteine and the closing phenylalanine or tryptophan. The D gene is left open where the match is weak. Size values are once, few and many counts, or a class for expanded clones, and some rows have none.

TGTGCCAGCAGTGCCACGGACAGGGGTCTCTACGAGCAGTACTTC | CASSATDRGLYEQYF | TRBV25-1 | TRBD1 | TRBJ2-7 | -
TGTGCCAGTAGTCCTGGGACAGGGGGCAGCTATGGCTACACCTTC | CASSPGTGGSYGYTF | TRBV19 | TRBD1 | TRBJ1-2 | -
TGTGCCTGGAGTGGTACGACAGGGAGACAGCCCCAGCATTTT | CAWSGTTGRQPQHF | TRBV30 | TRBD1 | TRBJ1-5 | few
TGTGCCAGCAGTGAAGCGGAGGGACAGGGGAATCAGCCCCAGCATTTT | CASSEAEGQGNQPQHF | TRBV6-1 | TRBD1 | TRBJ1-5 | -
TGTGCCAGCAGTGAAGGAGGACAGGGATTCTACGAGCAGTACTTC | CASSEGGQGFYEQYF | TRBV6-1 | TRBD1 | TRBJ2-7 | -
TGTGCCAGCAGGCCAGGGTCGCGGGGCTACACCTTC | CASRPGSRGYTF | TRBV28 | - | TRBJ1-2 | -
TGTGCCAGCAGTCCAGGAGGGGGCGGGAACACTGAAGCTTTCTTT | CASSPGGGGNTEAFF | TRBV6-5 | TRBD1 | TRBJ1-1 | once
TGTGCCAGCAGCTTAACGGTATTGGATGGCTACACCTTC | CASSLTVLDGYTF | TRBV11-2 | - | TRBJ1-2 | -
TGTGCCAGCAGTCACCGATCGGTGGTGGTTCAGCCCCAGCATTTT | CASSHRSVVVQPQHF | TRBV6-5 | - | TRBJ1-5 | -
TGTGCCAGCAGTGGCGGCGGGTCCACAGATACGCAGTATTTT | CASSGGGSTDTQYF | TRBV6-4 | - | TRBJ2-3 | -
TGTGCCAGCAGCTTAGGTCACGGGACCTACGAGCAGTACTTC | CASSLGHGTYEQYF | TRBV11-2 | - | TRBJ2-7 | -
TGTGCCAGCTCAGCACGGAGGGGTCGGAATCAGCCCCAGCATTTT | CASSARRGRNQPQHF | TRBV18 | - | TRBJ1-5 | -
TGTGCCAGCAGCCCACAGCCGAACACTGAAGCTTTCTTT | CASSPQPNTEAFF | TRBV7-3 | - | TRBJ1-1 | -
TGTGCCAGCAGCACACAGGGGGGCATTCAGTACTTC | CASSTQGGIQYF | TRBV7-2 | TRBD1 | TRBJ2-4 | -
TGTGCCAGCAGTTCACTACATCCGGGACAGGGGACGCACGAGCAGTACTTC | CASSSLHPGQGTHEQYF | TRBV28 | TRBD1 | TRBJ2-7 | -
TGCGCCAGCAGCTTGGCCGGGGGGCAGGGCTACGAGCAGTACTTC | CASSLAGGQGYEQYF | TRBV5-1 | - | TRBJ2-7 | -
TGCGCCAGCAGCTTGGATAGACAGTGGATGAACACTGAAGCTTTCTTT | CASSLDRQWMNTEAFF | TRBV5-1 | - | TRBJ1-1 | -
TGTGCCAGCAGCTTAACAATAGCGGGGGGGATGGGGGAGCAGTTCTTC | CASSLTIAGGMGEQFF | TRBV7-3 | TRBD2 | TRBJ2-1 | -
TGTGCCAGCTCCGGCGGGATATACAATGAGCAGTTCTTC | CASSGGIYNEQFF | TRBV6-1 | - | TRBJ2-1 | -
TGTGCCAGCAGCCTAGGGACAGGGTCCTACTCTGGGGCCAACGTCCTGACTTTC | CASSLGTGSYSGANVLTF | TRBV11-2 | TRBD1 | TRBJ2-6 | -
TGTGCCAGTAGTCCCTCGGCAGGGGGAAGTTACGAGCAGTACTTC | CASSPSAGGSYEQYF | TRBV19 | TRBD1 | TRBJ2-7 | -
TGCGCCAGCAGCTCCATAGCGGGGGGGGCGTACAATGAGCAGTTCTTC | CASSSIAGGAYNEQFF | TRBV5-1 | TRBD2 | TRBJ2-1 | -
TGTGCCAGCACCCGCTATCCGGGCGGGGGCGGCTATGGCTACACCTTC | CASTRYPGGGGYGYTF | TRBV5-6 | - | TRBJ1-2 | -
TGTGCCAGCAGTTTCCGCAGGGGCTACGAGCAGTACTTC | CASSFRRGYEQYF | TRBV28 | - | TRBJ2-7 | -
TGTGCCTGGAGGGTTCAGGATATCTATGGCTACACCTTC | CAWRVQDIYGYTF | TRBV30 | - | TRBJ1-2 | -
TGCGCCAGCAGAGACGGCCGCGGGGGCTACACCTTC | CASRDGRGGYTF | TRBV10-2 | - | TRBJ1-2 | large
TGTGCCAGCAGACCTTACGGCGGGCGGGGGAACTACGAGCAGTACTTC | CASRPYGGRGNYEQYF | TRBV7-7 | TRBD2 | TRBJ2-7 | -
TGTGCCAGCAGTTACTCGTTGACAGGCACTGAAGCTTTCTTT | CASSYSLTGTEAFF | TRBV6-5 | - | TRBJ1-1 | -
TGTGCCAGCAGCTTAGAGGGGACTGCGAGCTCCTACAATGAGCAGTTCTTC | CASSLEGTASSYNEQFF | TRBV11-3 | - | TRBJ2-1 | -
TGTGCCAGCAGCCCGGGGGGACAGGGAGGGTATCAGCCCCAGCATTTT | CASSPGGQGGYQPQHF | TRBV7-9 | TRBD1 | TRBJ1-5 | -
TGTGCCAGCAGTGAGTTAGTAGACACAGATACGCAGTATTTT | CASSELVDTDTQYF | TRBV6-1 | - | TRBJ2-3 | -